This TCR beta chain was profiled in a study of control samples from healthy donors and cancer patients (dated by TCRdb to the early 2020s). Worth noting for this clone: This receptor's antigen is unknown. The record has no base qualities; no much larger clone is one base away.

Libraries came from the immunoSEQ multiplex PCR assay. Entries here come from immuneACCESS through TCRdb and include only in-frame sequences with V and J called. Some clones fail to appear in such tables; in the studies checked, an unresolved V gene covers under half of the shortfall, and the cause of the remainder is unknown. The sample yields approximately 120,000 clones; around 89% were counted once. The ten largest account for around 17% of the sample. The source material was blood. The TCR originated in a woman in her fifties or sixties in good health.

The bases read TGTGCCAGCAGCTTTTTAATAGCGGGGGACCACACAGATACGCAGTATTTT. Its amino acids are CASSFLIAGDHTDTQYF. The chain was built from TRBV5-4 and TRBJ2-3; 9 junctional bases match TRBD2. The V end gives up 2 bases and the J end 2 bases, leaving 9 bases in the junction not matched to a gene. CDR1 and CDR2, looked up from the germline V gene (reference sequence), are SGHNT and YYREEE. The CDR3 starts with the cysteine, ends with the phenylalanine, and has 17 residues. The only DNA kept is the CDR3, 51 bases in frame from the first base.